The 18 T cell receptor beta chains presented below share a single source sample, sequenced in a study of T cell changes during pregnancy in multiple sclerosis. The repertoire was sequenced with immunoSEQ multiplex PCR; TCRdb's copy has only in-frame clones and lacks some. The sample lists some 54,000 clones, around 93% occurring once. The source was peripheral blood, collected after pregnancy. The receptors come from a female donor with multiple sclerosis, enrolled in a pregnancy study.

The J gene is TRBJ1-1, the V gene TRBV28; D is unresolved. Germline CDR1 reads MDHEN; CDR2 reads SYDVKM. V gave up 5 bases and J gave up 4 bases, with 17 bases separating them. The CDR3 runs 15 residues. CDR3 sequence (DNA): TGTGCCAGCAGTACCACCCTCGGGTCTCTCACTGAAGCTTTCTTT. As protein: CASSTTLGSLTEAFF.

J is TRBJ2-7 and V is TRBV4-3; 8 bases fit TRBD1. Trimming took 1 base from V and 7 from J; bases not matched to a gene: 9. This CDR3 is built from 15 residues. Per the germline V gene, CDR1 is LGHNA and CDR2 is YSLEER. The CDR3 nucleotides read TGCGCCAGCAGCCAAGCCGGCACAGGGGGGACGGAGCAGTACTTC. Translated, it gives CASSQAGTGGTEQYF.

The chain has TRBV29-1 and TRBJ2-1, with 8 positions matching TRBD2. The germline V gene encodes CDR1 SQVTM and CDR2 ANQGSEA. The CDR3 is 14 residues long. The V gene end was trimmed by 6 bases and the J gene end by 0 bases; junction bases not matched to a gene: 4. In nucleotides, the CDR3 is TGCAGCGTAGCGGGGGTGAGCTCCTACAATGAGCAGTTCTTC. Its translation is CSVAGVSSYNEQFF.

The rearrangement uses TRBV4-2 and TRBJ2-1; maybe TRBD2 (5 bases). CDR1 is LGHNA and CDR2 is YNFKEQ in the germline V gene. V was trimmed by 4 bases and J by 4 bases, leaving 11 bases between them. CDR3 size: 14 residues. CDR3 sequence reads: CASSPSPGYNEQFF. As DNA, the CDR3 is TGTGCCAGCAGCCCTTCCCCGGGGTACAATGAGCAGTTCTTC.

J is TRBJ1-1 and V is TRBV18; the D gene is possibly TRBD1 (6 bases). V was trimmed by 0 bases and J by 1 base, leaving 9 bases between them. The germline V gene encodes CDR1 KGHSH and CDR2 LQKENI. CDR3 size: 15 residues. The CDR3 region has the DNA TGTGCCAGCTCACCACCGAACAGGGCGAACACTGAAGCTTTCTTT. Its protein is CASSPPNRANTEAFF.

The count of this clone is one. The chain carries TRBV6-6 and TRBJ1-2; D is possibly TRBD1 (5 bases). The V and J ends lost 7 bases and 5 bases respectively, with 17 bases between them. Germline-derived CDR1 and CDR2 are MNHNY and SVGAGI (reference sequence). This CDR3 has 14 residues. CDR3 sequence: CASTPDISGYGYTF. The CDR3 DNA reads as TGTGCCAGCACCCCGGACATTTCTGGGTATGGCTACACCTTC.

The chain has TRBV7-9 and TRBJ2-1, with TRBD2 identical over 10 bases. Trimming at V came to 0 bases and at J to 10 bases, leaving 12 bases not matched to a gene. CDR1 SEHNR and CDR2 FQNEAQ come from the germline V gene (reference sequence). This CDR3 spans 17 amino acids. The CDR3 sequence: CASSLAGLAESPREQFF. In DNA, the CDR3 is TGTGCCAGCAGCTTAGCAGGACTAGCGGAGTCCCCTCGGGAGCAGTTCTTC.

This sequence joins TRBV28 and TRBJ2-7; TRBD1 aligns across 8 bases. Germline-derived CDR1 and CDR2 are MDHEN and SYDVKM. The CDR3 length is 15 residues. The ends lost 3 bases at V and 3 bases at J; junction bases unmatched: 7. CDR3 residues: CASSFVRQGNYEQYF. CDR3 bases: TGTGCCAGCAGTTTCGTTCGACAGGGGAACTACGAGCAGTACTTC. The complete variable domain, with remaining parts taken from reference TRBV28 and TRBJ2-7, reads DVKVTQSSRYLVKRTGEKVFLECVQDMDHENMFWYRQDPGLGLRLIYFSYDVKMKEKGDIPEGYSVSREKKERFSLILESASTNQTSMYLCASSFVRQGNYEQYFGPGTRLTVT.

The sample holds one count of this clone. The chain links TRBV4-1 to TRBJ2-7, with 10 bases aligning to TRBD2. Losses at the gene ends were 6 bases for V and 2 bases for J; bases not matched to a gene: 4. The CDR3 has 14 amino acids. Germline values: CDR1 MGHRA, CDR2 YSYEKL. CDR3 sequence: CASRLAGGPYEQYF. The CDR3 nucleotides are TGCGCCAGCAGGTTAGCGGGAGGCCCCTACGAGCAGTACTTC.

The rearrangement links TRBV7-2 to TRBJ1-3; 8 nucleotides line up with TRBD1. The CDR3 spans 15 residues. CDR1 SGHTA and CDR2 FQGNSA come from the germline V gene. The V gene end was trimmed by 3 bases and the J gene end by 4 bases; junction bases not matched to a gene: 5. The chain's CDR3 is CASSLQGAQGNTIYF. The CDR3 bases are TGTGCCAGCAGCTTGCAGGGGGCTCAGGGAAACACCATATATTTT.

This sequence joins TRBV6-6 and TRBJ2-5; D not certain. The CDR3 consists of 14 residues. Trimming cost V 2 bases and J 1 base, with 8 bases left between them. Germline CDR1 MNHNY, CDR2 SVGAGI (reference sequence). CDR3 in amino acids: CASSYHYGQETQYF. CDR3 in DNA: TGTGCCAGCAGTTACCATTACGGCCAAGAGACCCAGTACTTC.

The chain links TRBV29-1 to TRBJ2-3; D is possibly TRBD2 (6 bases). Germline lookup yields CDR1 SQVTM and CDR2 ANQGSEA. This CDR3 comprises 16 residues. Trimming removed 7 bases from V and 2 bases from J, with 22 bases in between. The CDR3 region is CSDLSPSGTHTDTQYF. CDR3 DNA sequence: TGCAGCGATCTGTCCCCTTCCGGGACTCACACAGATACGCAGTATTTT.

The rearrangement joins TRBV7-2 to TRBJ2-5; the D gene is possibly TRBD2 (6 bases). CDR1 and CDR2 from the germline V gene are SGHTA and FQGNSA. This CDR3 has 14 residues. V lost 0 bases to trimming and J lost 6 bases, with 11 bases between them. The CDR3 bases are TGTGCCAGCAGCTTAGCCGGGAGCAGTAAGACCCAGTACTTC. As protein: CASSLAGSSKTQYF.

The chain is built from TRBV7-8 and TRBJ2-5; TRBD2 matches 16 bases. Trimming cost V 0 bases and J 5 bases; bases outside gene matches: 9. This CDR3 has 19 amino acids. Germline assignment: CDR1 SGHVS and CDR2 FQNEAQ. CDR3 DNA sequence: TGTGCCAGCAGCTTAGCTTCCAAAAGGGGACTAGCGGGAGGGGAGACCCAGTACTTC. The encoded protein is CASSLASKRGLAGGETQYF. Using reference TRBV7-8 and TRBJ2-5 for the parts outside the CDR3, the full variable domain is GAGVSQSPRYKVAKRGQDVALRCDPISGHVSLFWYQQALGQGPEFLTYFQNEAQLDKSGLPSDRFFAERPEGSVSTLKIQRTQQEDSAVYLCASSLASKRGLAGGETQYFGPGTRLLVL.

The rearrangement uses TRBV7-8 and TRBJ1-2, with no clear D. This CDR3 has 14 amino acids. The V gene lost 1 base and the J gene lost 4 bases, with 10 bases spanning the gap. The V gene's germline CDR1 is SGHVS and CDR2 FQNEAQ. Here the CDR3 reads CASSLDGVGYGYTF. DNA for the CDR3: TGTGCCAGCAGCTTAGACGGGGTGGGCTATGGCTACACCTTC. Filled out from reference TRBV7-8 and TRBJ1-2, the complete variable domain reads GAGVSQSPRYKVAKRGQDVALRCDPISGHVSLFWYQQALGQGPEFLTYFQNEAQLDKSGLPSDRFFAERPEGSVSTLKIQRTQQEDSAVYLCASSLDGVGYGYTFGSGTRLTVV.

CDR3 sequence: CASSQVTVNQGTEAFF. CDR3 in DNA: TGTGCCAGCAGCCAAGTCACAGTCAATCAGGGCACTGAAGCTTTCTTT. The rearrangement links TRBV4-2 to TRBJ1-1; a possible D gene is TRBD1 (5 bases). The CDR3 contains 16 residues. Trimming stripped 1 base from V and 4 bases from J, with 16 bases between. The V gene's germline CDR1 is LGHNA and CDR2 YNFKEQ.

The chain joins TRBV19 to TRBJ1-2; 7 bases agree with TRBD1. This CDR3 region has 14 residues. V gave up 1 base and J gave up 2 bases; unmatched junction bases: 1. Germline CDR1 LNHDA, CDR2 SQIVND (reference sequence). The CDR3 here is CASSIGDSNYGYTF. In DNA, the CDR3 is TGTGCCAGTAGTATAGGGGACAGCAACTATGGCTACACCTTC.

The chain recombines TRBV18 with TRBJ1-2, with 8 positions matching TRBD1. V was pared by 3 bases and J by 7 bases, with 13 bases of the junction left unmatched. Germline lookup yields CDR1 KGHSH and CDR2 LQKENI. The CDR3 is 16 residues long. The CDR3 sequence is CASSPRQGSSMGGYTF. As DNA, the CDR3 is TGTGCCAGCTCACCGAGACAGGGGTCCTCGATGGGTGGCTACACCTTC. Full variable domain (outside the CDR3, taken from reference TRBV18 and TRBJ1-2): NAGVMQNPRHLVRRRGQEARLRCSPMKGHSHVYWYRQLPEEGLKFMVYLQKENIIDESGMPKERFSAEFPKEGPSILRIQQVVRGDSAAYFCASSPRQGSSMGGYTFGSGTRLTVV.